This note documents a single TCR beta chain sequence. Germline loops: CDR1 SGHRS, CDR2 YFSETQ. Trimming removed 0 bases from V and 4 bases from J, with 7 bases in between. This CDR3 comprises 13 residues. This sample is part of a study of blood T cell repertoires in COVID-19. Across the whole study: PBMCs, B-cell-depleted T cells, or T cells were the source of the cDNA or gDNA that made up the material.

Libraries were prepared by immunoSEQ multiplex PCR; TCRdb keeps only in-frame clonotypes and omits some of them. Among 150,000 to 200,000 clones listed, about 87% were seen once. This chain links TRBV5-1 with TRBJ1-1; no clear D gene. The sample was peripheral blood. The source is a man between 18 and 35 years old with active or convalescent COVID-19. The CDR3 DNA sequence: TGCGCCAGCAGCTTGGGAGGGTTCACTGAAGCTTTCTTT. Translated: CASSLGGFTEAFF.